What follows are 17 T cell receptor beta chains derived from one specimen sequenced in a study of T-cell memory formation after mild COVID-19. TCRdb reanalysed the 5' RACE reads using MiXCR and keeps one entry per CDR3 protein. The sample records 550,000 to 600,000 distinct CDR3 sequences, roughly 21% being singletons. Material for sequencing was PBMCs or a T cell subset sorted from them (not recorded which). The receptors were gathered from an adult woman who had mild COVID-19 (a few samples of this study predate the infection). Cell type and time point are not known.

This clonotype occurred a few times. V usage is TRBV24-1 and J usage is TRBJ2-1, with D perhaps matching TRBD2 (6 bases). V gave up 6 bases and J gave up 0 bases, with 11 bases separating them. Looked up from germline, CDR1 is KGHDR and CDR2 is SFDVKD. CDR3 size: 15 residues. The CDR3 spells CATSTGGFSYNEQFF. CDR3 bases: TGTGCCACCAGTACCGGGGGTTTCTCCTACAATGAGCAGTTCTTC.

This clonotype came up a few times. V gene TRBV3-1 combines with J gene TRBJ1-2, with D hard to call. V gave up 2 bases and J gave up 6 bases, with 10 bases separating them. Germline CDR1 and CDR2: LGHDT and YNNKEL (reference sequence). CDR3 length equals 13 residues. The CDR3 loop reads CASSQTAANGYTF. The DNA of the CDR3 is TGTGCCAGCAGCCAAACGGCAGCTAATGGCTACACCTTC. The whole variable domain, filled in from reference TRBV3-1 and TRBJ1-2, reads DTAVSQTPKYLVTQMGNDKSIKCEQNLGHDTMYWYKQDSKKFLKIMFSYNNKELIINETVPNRFSPKSPDKAHLNLHINSLELGDSAVYFCASSQTAANGYTFGSGTRLTVV.

The rearrangement uses TRBV7-2 and TRBJ2-7; 13 bases match TRBD2. The CDR3 covers 16 residues. CDR1 and CDR2 (germline): SGHTA, FQGNSA. Losses at the gene ends were 6 bases for V and 4 bases for J; bases not matched to a gene: 9. For the CDR3, the DNA is TGTGCCAGCAGTCGAACTGGACTAGCGGGAGTGTACGAGCAGTACTTC. It is translated as CASSRTGLAGVYEQYF.

The rearrangement joins TRBV29-1 to TRBJ1-1; 7 positions match TRBD1. This CDR3 has 13 residues. Germline-derived CDR1 and CDR2 are SQVTM and ANQGSEA. V lost 7 bases, J lost 1 base, and 6 bases stayed unmatched. CDR3 DNA: TGCAGCGGCGCCCGACAGGGGAACACTGAAGCTTTCTTT. This encodes CSGARQGNTEAFF.

This clonotype was detected only a few times. The chain is built from TRBV9 and TRBJ1-4; 9 nucleotides agree with TRBD1. The CDR3 spans 15 residues. The germline gives CDR1 SGDLS, CDR2 YYNGEE. With 0 bases clipped from V and 6 bases from J, the junction kept 3 bases outside the gene matches. The CDR3 loop reads CASSVGDRVDEKLFF. The CDR3 nucleotides are TGTGCCAGCAGCGTAGGGGACAGGGTGGATGAAAAACTGTTTTTT.

The chain links TRBV3-1 to TRBJ2-3, with TRBD2 matching over 7 bases. With V trimmed by 0 bases and J by 2 bases, 5 bases remained unmatched. The CDR3 has 16 residues. Germline V lookup: CDR1 LGHDT, CDR2 YNNKEL (reference sequence). CDR3: CASSQDPGGATDTQYF. CDR3 bases: TGTGCCAGCAGCCAAGATCCGGGGGGTGCCACAGATACGCAGTATTTT.

The rearrangement joins TRBV24-1 to TRBJ2-3; D unresolved. V lost 1 base and J 2 bases, leaving 3 bases between the germline ends. From germline, CDR1 is KGHDR and CDR2 SFDVKD. The CDR3 contains 13 residues. The CDR3, as DNA: TGTGCCACCAGTGATTTCAACACAGATACGCAGTATTTT. Its translation: CATSDFNTDTQYF.

The rearrangement joins TRBV29-1 to TRBJ1-2, with 10 bases lining up with TRBD1. The CDR3 has 13 amino acids. Germline assignment: CDR1 SQVTM and CDR2 ANQGSEA. The ends lost 6 bases at V and 7 bases at J; junction bases unmatched: 8. CDR3 coding DNA: TGCAGCGTGCCCGGACAGGGGGAGGTTGGCTACACCTTC. Protein sequence: CSVPGQGEVGYTF.

The table lists this clonotype with a few counts. The chain carries TRBV12-3 or TRBV12-4 and TRBJ2-7; 7 bases agree with TRBD1. CDR3 size: 13 residues. Germline trimming cut 7 bases from V and 7 bases from J; bases unmatched to any gene: 10. In DNA form, the CDR3 reads TGTGCCAGCACCGATCGGGACAGCGATGAGCAGTACTTC. Translation: CASTDRDSDEQYF.

The rearrangement links TRBV7-2 to TRBJ2-1; D assignment may be TRBD1 or TRBD2 (5 bases each). The CDR3 has 13 amino acids. Germline CDR1 and CDR2: SGHTA and FQGNSA. V shed 5 bases and J shed 9 bases, with 14 bases lying between them. CDR3 sequence (DNA): TGTGCCAGCAGCCGGGGCTATCCGGGTGAGCAGTTCTTC. Amino acid sequence: CASSRGYPGEQFF.

About this clonotype: With a far larger clone one base away, a read error is the likely cause. The J gene is TRBJ2-5, the V gene TRBV7-9; D is ambiguous. Germline assignment: CDR1 SEHNR and CDR2 FQNEAQ (reference sequence). The CDR3 is 11 amino acids. V was pared by 1 base and J by 6 bases, with 3 bases between. This CDR3 reads CASSLEKTQYF. CDR3 DNA: TGTGCCAGCAGCTTAGAAAAGACCCAGTACTTC.

In its sample, this clonotype was seen a few times. The chain uses TRBV7-9 and TRBJ2-7; D perhaps matches TRBD1 (6 bases). V was clipped by 3 bases and J by 5 bases, with 17 bases between them. This CDR3 is 15 amino acids long. The germline gives CDR1 SEHNR, CDR2 FQNEAQ (reference sequence). The CDR3 protein is CASSLTQGQGDEQYF. The CDR3 DNA reads as TGTGCCAGCAGCTTGACCCAGGGGCAGGGTGACGAGCAGTACTTC.

The V call is TRBV3-1, the J call TRBJ2-3, with 9 bases matching TRBD2. CDR1 LGHDT and CDR2 YNNKEL come from the germline V gene (reference sequence). The V segment lost 2 bases and the J segment 11 bases; nucleotides outside the gene matches: 5. The CDR3 length is 13 residues. This CDR3 reads CASSQRLAAGQYF. DNA for the CDR3: TGTGCCAGCAGCCAACGACTAGCGGCGGGGCAGTATTTT.

The chain uses TRBV12-3 or TRBV12-4 and TRBJ1-2; no firm D call. This CDR3 region has 14 residues. V lost 2 bases and J 7 bases, leaving 14 bases between the germline ends. CDR3 in DNA: TGTGCCAGCAGTTTAAGTTGGCAGGATAGTGGCTACACCTTC. Its protein is CASSLSWQDSGYTF.

The rearrangement uses TRBV3-1 and TRBJ2-1; D tentatively reads TRBD1 or TRBD2 (5 bases each). Trimming took off 4 bases at V and 8 bases at J, with 12 bases between the two ends. The CDR3 consists of 13 residues. Germline V lookup: CDR1 LGHDT, CDR2 YNNKEL (reference sequence). In DNA form, the CDR3 reads TGTGCCAGCAGCCGCGCATTGGGGGATGAGCAGTTCTTC. It encodes CASSRALGDEQFF.

The genes are TRBV2 and TRBJ1-5; D is ambiguous. This CDR3 has 16 amino acids. Trimming cost V 5 bases and J 3 bases, with 17 bases left between them. Germline CDR1 SNHLY, CDR2 FYNNEI. The CDR3 reads CASSKNVGVTNQPQHF. CDR3 nucleotide sequence: TGTGCCAGCAGTAAGAACGTCGGGGTCACCAATCAGCCCCAGCATTTT.

V gene TRBV9 combines with J gene TRBJ2-3, with D perhaps TRBD2 (6 bases). This CDR3 is built from 16 residues. Trimming shortened V by 0 bases and J by 4 bases, and 15 bases separated the two germline ends. Germline loops: CDR1 SGDLS, CDR2 YYNGEE. This chain's CDR3 is CASSVDFAGPPDTQYF. The CDR3 bases are TGTGCCAGCAGCGTAGACTTTGCGGGGCCCCCAGATACGCAGTATTTT.